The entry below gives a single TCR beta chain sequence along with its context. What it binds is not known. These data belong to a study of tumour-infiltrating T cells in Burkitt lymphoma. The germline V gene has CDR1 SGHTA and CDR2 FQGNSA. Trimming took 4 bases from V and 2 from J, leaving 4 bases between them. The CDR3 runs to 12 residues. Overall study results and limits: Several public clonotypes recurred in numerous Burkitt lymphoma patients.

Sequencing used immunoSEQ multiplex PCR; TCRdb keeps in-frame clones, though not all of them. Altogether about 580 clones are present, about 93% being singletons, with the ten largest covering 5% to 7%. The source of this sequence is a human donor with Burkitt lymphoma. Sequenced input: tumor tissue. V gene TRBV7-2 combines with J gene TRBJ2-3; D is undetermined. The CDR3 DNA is TGTGCCAGCAGCTACTTCACAGATACGCAGTATTTT. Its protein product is CASSYFTDTQYF.